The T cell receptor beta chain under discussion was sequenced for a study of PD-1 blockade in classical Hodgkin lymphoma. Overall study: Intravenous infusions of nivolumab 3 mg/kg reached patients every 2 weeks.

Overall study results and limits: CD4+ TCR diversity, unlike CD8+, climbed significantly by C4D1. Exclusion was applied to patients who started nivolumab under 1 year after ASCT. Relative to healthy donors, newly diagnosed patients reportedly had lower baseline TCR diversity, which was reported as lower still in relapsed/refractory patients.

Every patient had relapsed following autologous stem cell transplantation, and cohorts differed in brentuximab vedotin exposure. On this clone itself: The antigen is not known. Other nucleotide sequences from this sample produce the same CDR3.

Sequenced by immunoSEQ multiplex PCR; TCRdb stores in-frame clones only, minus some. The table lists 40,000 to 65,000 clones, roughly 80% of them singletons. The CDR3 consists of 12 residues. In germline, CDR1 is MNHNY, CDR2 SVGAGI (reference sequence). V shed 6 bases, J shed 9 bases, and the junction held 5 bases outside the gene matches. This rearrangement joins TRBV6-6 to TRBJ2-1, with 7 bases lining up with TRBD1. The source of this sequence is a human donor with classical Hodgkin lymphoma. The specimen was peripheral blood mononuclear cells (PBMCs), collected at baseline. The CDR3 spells CASRIEGAEQFF. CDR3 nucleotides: TGTGCCAGCAGGATCGAGGGGGCTGAGCAGTTCTTC.